This T cell receptor beta chain is from a study of cytomegalovirus exposure and HLA in healthy donors. General study results and limits: Later work associated approximately 17,000 TCR beta sequences with HLA alleles at 0.05 false discovery rate. Accounts indicate the classifier identified cytomegalovirus status with strong specificity and sensitivity. The productive fraction for most TCR beta V segments was about 87% or about 30% in an earlier analysis. CMV serostatus was the only recorded immune exposure for donors.

This clone was seen more than once but under ten times. Its antigen is still unknown. Other DNA sequences within the sample encode an identical CDR3. Vbeta (60) and Jbeta (13) primers were used in the PCR. The method was immunoSEQ multiplex PCR; TCRdb's version includes in-frame clones alone and lacks a portion of them. The table includes about 120,000 clones, around 70% detected once. This CDR3 comprises 15 residues. Germline V gives CDR1 SGHRS, CDR2 YFSETQ. J gave up 1 base and V 0 bases, and 3 bases lay outside the gene matches. V is TRBV5-1 and J is TRBJ1-2; 7 bases fit TRBD1. The source material was PBMCs. The sequence was collected from a woman aged 18-35 years in good health and CMV-seronegative. The CDR3 DNA reads TGCGCCAGCAGCTTGGAGGCAGGGGGTAACTATGGCTACACCTTC. As protein: CASSLEAGGNYGYTF.